This is a list of T cell receptor beta chains from one sample in a study of response to subunit inactivated influenza vaccine. TCRdb re-called the RT-PCR reads through MiXCR, storing one row per CDR3 protein. The sample shows about 570,000 distinct CDR3 sequences, about 11% of them seen only once. This same sample was also taken into another study, of T cells expressing NK-cell markers.

Sample: PBMCs from blood, taken on the day of vaccination. The receptor source for this set is a man aged 45-65 years who received an inactivated influenza vaccine. Each CDR3 is given with its conserved first and last residue. D genes are given only for firm matches. Part of the rows lack a size; the others show once, few, many or a class for expanded clones.

j_call clone_size v_call cdr3_length d_call cdr3_nt cdr3_aa
TRBJ2-7 many TRBV20-1 14 - TGCAGTGCTAGAGATGGGAACGGTGTCTACGAGCAGTACTTC CSARDGNGVYEQYF
TRBJ2-7 - TRBV11-2 15 TRBD1 TGTGCCAGCAGCTTAGACTGGGACAGATACTACGAGCAGTACTTC CASSLDWDRYYEQYF
TRBJ1-6 - TRBV28 16 TRBD1 TGTGCCAGCAGTCCCCGGACAGGGCGGGCGGGTTCACCCCTCCACTTT CASSPRTGRAGSPLHF
TRBJ2-7 many TRBV28 13 - TGTGCCAGCAGTTTTGGTGACTCCTACGAGCAGTACTTC CASSFGDSYEQYF
TRBJ2-7 - TRBV12-5 15 TRBD1 TGTGCTAGTGGTTTGCCGGGACAGGGGTCCTACGAGCAGTACTTC CASGLPGQGSYEQYF
TRBJ2-7 few TRBV11-2 15 - TGTGCCAGCACCTCTTCCGGGACTGCGTCCTACGAGCAGTACTTC CASTSSGTASYEQYF
TRBJ1-2 many TRBV24-1 13 - TGTGCCACCAGTGATTTGGGAAGGGCCGGCTACACCTTC CATSDLGRAGYTF
TRBJ2-1 - TRBV4-3 15 TRBD2 TGCGCCAGCAGCCTTCTAGCGGGGGCCGACAATGAGCAGTTCTTC CASSLLAGADNEQFF
TRBJ2-1 many TRBV28 11 - TGTGCCAGCAGTATGTTCAGTGAGCAGTTCTTC CASSMFSEQFF
TRBJ1-1 - TRBV3-1 13 - TGTGCCAGCAGTTCAACAGGGAGGGCTGAAGCTTTCTTT CASSSTGRAEAFF
TRBJ2-7 few TRBV20-1 14 TRBD1 TGCAGTGCCCGACCTCCTCGGACAGGGACCGAGCAGTACTTC CSARPPRTGTEQYF
TRBJ1-6 many TRBV7-2 13 TRBD1 TGTGCCAGCAGCTTAGGGACAGGTTCACCCCTCCACTTT CASSLGTGSPLHF
TRBJ2-5 few TRBV5-6 14 TRBD2 TGTGCCAGCTTTCCGAGACTAGCGGGGGAGACCCAGTACTTC CASFPRLAGETQYF
TRBJ1-2 many TRBV12-3/TRBV12-4 10 - TGTGCCAGCAGTTTTTGCGGCTACACCTTC CASSFCGYTF
TRBJ2-5 many TRBV15 18 TRBD1 TGTGCCACCAGCAGAGAGATGTTAGGAAGGACAGGTGGGGGGACCCAGTACTTC CATSREMLGRTGGGTQYF
TRBJ2-3 - TRBV9 15 - TGTGCCAGCAGCGTAGGAGCGGTTAGCACAGATACGCAGTATTTT CASSVGAVSTDTQYF
TRBJ2-7 - TRBV30 13 - TGTGCCTGGAGTGTGGGCACTGGCTACGAGCAGTACTTC CAWSVGTGYEQYF
TRBJ1-2 few TRBV3-1 14 - TGTGCCAGCACCCTAGGGGGAGCTGGCTATGGCTACACCTTC CASTLGGAGYGYTF
TRBJ2-5 - TRBV7-8 17 - TGTGCCAGCAGCTTAGCGCTCGGCGCAGCCCTGCGAGAGACCCAGTACTTC CASSLALGAALRETQYF
TRBJ2-7 few TRBV4-1 14 TRBD1 TGCGCCAGCAGCCAAGAACACAGGGGGTACGAGCAGTACTTC CASSQEHRGYEQYF
TRBJ2-3 many TRBV15 13 - TGTGCCACCAGCTCAATGTGGGGGGATACGCAGTATTTT CATSSMWGDTQYF
TRBJ2-7 few TRBV7-6 16 TRBD1 TGTGCCAGCAGCGTCCTGACAGGGGGCGTCATCGACGAGCAGTACTTC CASSVLTGGVIDEQYF
TRBJ2-7 - TRBV30 14 TRBD2 TGTGCCTGGGAACTAGCGGGAGTGGGGTACGAGCAGTACTTC CAWELAGVGYEQYF
TRBJ2-7 few TRBV5-1 14 - TGCGCCAGCAGCTTCCGTAGGGGTTCGTACGAGCAGTACTTC CASSFRRGSYEQYF
TRBJ2-5 - TRBV20-1 13 - TGCAGTGCAGATCTCACCGGGTCGAAGACCCAGTACTTC CSADLTGSKTQYF
TRBJ2-5 - TRBV12-3/TRBV12-4 12 - TGTGCCAGCAGTTTTTCGATAGAGACCCAGTACTTC CASSFSIETQYF
TRBJ2-2 few TRBV4-1 18 TRBD1 TGCGCCAGCAGCCAAGATCCCGACAGGGTAATCCTCACCGGGGAGCTGTTTTTT CASSQDPDRVILTGELFF
TRBJ1-2 few TRBV6-1 13 - TGTGCCAGCAGTGAGAACGGAGACTATGGCTACACCTTC CASSENGDYGYTF
TRBJ2-1 - TRBV11-2 13 - TGTGCCAGCAGCTCTTCCCGGGTGGGTGAGCAGTTCTTC CASSSSRVGEQFF
TRBJ1-3 few TRBV4-1 18 - TGCGCCAGCAGCCAAGCCGGGCAGGAACAATTCTCTGGAAACACCATATATTTT CASSQAGQEQFSGNTIYF
TRBJ1-2 few TRBV29-1 13 - TGCAGCGTTGAAAGCAGGGTCGGGTATGGCTACACCTTC CSVESRVGYGYTF
TRBJ1-1 - TRBV18 14 - TGTGCCAGCACTAACTTTCGGACAGACACTGAAGCTTTCTTT CASTNFRTDTEAFF
TRBJ2-2 few TRBV5-1 15 TRBD2 TGCGCCAGCAACCCTCTAGCGGGGGGGACCGGGGAGCTGTTTTTT CASNPLAGGTGELFF
TRBJ2-2 - TRBV11-1 19 TRBD2 TGTGCCAGCAGCTTTAGGGGCCTCGATCGCGGGGGTAACACCGGGGAGCTGTTTTTT CASSFRGLDRGGNTGELFF
TRBJ2-3 - TRBV5-1 16 TRBD1 TGCGCCAGCAGAGACCGACAGGGGAGTGGCACAGATACGCAGTATTTT CASRDRQGSGTDTQYF
TRBJ2-5 many TRBV10-3 14 - TGTGCCATCAGTGAAGGGACGAAACAAGAGACCCAGTACTTC CAISEGTKQETQYF
TRBJ1-1 many TRBV12-3/TRBV12-4 14 TRBD1 TGTGCCAGCAGCTGGGACAGAACTAACACTGAAGCTTTCTTT CASSWDRTNTEAFF
TRBJ1-5 few TRBV10-3 15 - TGTGCCATCAGTGAGAAACACCATAGGATCCAGCCCCAGCATTTT CAISEKHHRIQPQHF
TRBJ2-1 once TRBV6-1 16 - TGTGCCAGCAGTGAAGATGGCTTTTTCTCCTACAATGAGCAGTTCTTC CASSEDGFFSYNEQFF
TRBJ2-3 few TRBV20-1 16 TRBD2 TGCAGTGCTGATGGGACTAGCGGGGGGAGCACAGATACGCAGTATTTT CSADGTSGGSTDTQYF
TRBJ2-5 many TRBV10-3 15 TRBD2 TGTGCCATCAGTGAGGCACTAGCGGGAGTAAGGTCCCAGTACTTC CAISEALAGVRSQYF
TRBJ1-2 many TRBV21-1 12 - TGTGCCAGCAGCTCGTACAGGCGGGGCTACACCTTC CASSSYRRGYTF
TRBJ1-1 - TRBV30 13 - TGTGCTACTTACAGGGAGCGAAACACTGAAGCTTTCTTT CATYRERNTEAFF
TRBJ2-2 many TRBV18 13 - TGTGCCAGCAGCCCCGCGAACACCGGGGAGCTGTTTTTT CASSPANTGELFF
TRBJ2-3 - TRBV6-5 14 - TGTGCCAGCAGTTTCATCAGCAGCACAGATACGCAGTATTTT CASSFISSTDTQYF
TRBJ2-7 - TRBV5-1 15 - TGCGCCAGCAGCTCAGGACAGTCCCCCTTGGGCGAGCAGTACTTC CASSSGQSPLGEQYF
TRBJ1-1 - TRBV6-1 15 TRBD1 TGTGCCAGCAGGCGCGGGACAGGGACAGGCACTGAAGCTTTCTTT CASRRGTGTGTEAFF
TRBJ2-7 - TRBV12-3/TRBV12-4 15 TRBD1 TGTGCCAGCAGTTTACGAGGGGGCAGCTCCTACGAGCAGTACTTC CASSLRGGSSYEQYF
TRBJ2-1 - TRBV6-2/TRBV6-3 12 TRBD1 TGTGCCAGCAGTTACTTAACAGGGGAAGGGTTCTTC CASSYLTGEGFF
TRBJ2-2 few TRBV7-9 16 - TGTGCCAGCAGCCGAAACAAGGGGCCGGGCACCGGGGAGCTGTTTTTT CASSRNKGPGTGELFF
TRBJ1-1 - TRBV6-2/TRBV6-3 12 - TGTGCCAGCAATAATCCCCAGGCTGAAGCTTTCTTT CASNNPQAEAFF